This T cell receptor (beta chain) was observed in a study of blood T cell repertoires in COVID-19. Trimming pared 0 bases from V and 6 bases from J, leaving 18 bases between. This CDR3 is built from 16 residues. Germline V gives CDR1 MGHRA, CDR2 YSYEKL. As processed by the authors: Quantification of nucleated cells was approximated via reference gene primer amplification. The assay was immunoSEQ multiplex PCR, and TCRdb's table has in-frame clones only and misses some. The D gene and trimming were derived from the DNA, and the V and J assignments and clone size from that table. The sample records some 90,000 clones, 80% being singletons. This clone was seen just once.

The TCR comes from a human donor in a cohort sampled during active COVID-19. The gene calls are TRBV4-1 and TRBJ2-7; the D gene is possibly TRBD1 (7 bases). The sample consisted of peripheral blood. The CDR3 spells CASSQEGADRRGEQYF. DNA of the CDR3: TGCGCCAGCAGCCAAGAAGGCGCGGACAGGCGGGGCGAGCAGTACTTC.